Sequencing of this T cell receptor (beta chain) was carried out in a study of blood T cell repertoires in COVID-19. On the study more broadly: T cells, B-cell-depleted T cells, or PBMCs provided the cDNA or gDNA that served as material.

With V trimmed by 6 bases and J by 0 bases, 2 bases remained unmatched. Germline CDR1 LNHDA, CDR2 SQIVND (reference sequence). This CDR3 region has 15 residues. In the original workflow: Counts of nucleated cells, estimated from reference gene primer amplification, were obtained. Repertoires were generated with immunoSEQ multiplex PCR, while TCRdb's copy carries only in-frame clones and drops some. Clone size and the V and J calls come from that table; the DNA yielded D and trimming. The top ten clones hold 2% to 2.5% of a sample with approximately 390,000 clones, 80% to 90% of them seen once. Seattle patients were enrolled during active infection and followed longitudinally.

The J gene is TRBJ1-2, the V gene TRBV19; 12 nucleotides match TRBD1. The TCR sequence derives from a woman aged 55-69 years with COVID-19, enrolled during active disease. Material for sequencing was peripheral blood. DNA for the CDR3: TGTGCCAGTAGGGGACAGGGGGCTCCTAACTATGGCTACACCTTC. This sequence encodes CASRGQGAPNYGYTF.